This T cell receptor (beta chain) was recovered during a study of a mutant IDH1 vaccine in newly diagnosed glioma. General observations from the study: There seemed to be no relation between pseudoprogression and changes in top peripheral T cell clonotypes.

CDR3 size: 15 residues. With 1 base clipped from V and 2 bases from J, the junction kept 6 bases outside the gene matches. CDR1 and CDR2 (germline): GTSNPN, SVGIG (reference sequence). The table came from immunoSEQ multiplex PCR; TCRdb's copy has only in-frame clones and leaves some out. In the table there are tens of thousands of clones, about 84% of which are singletons. As for time point: week 11, during vaccination. All doses held 300 ug of mutant IDH1 20-mer peptide, with topical imiquimod. On this clone itself: The antigen remains unidentified.

The chain uses TRBV30 and TRBJ2-3; 7 nucleotides line up with TRBD1. The specimen was PBMCs, collected from a glioma patient whose treatment included an IDH1 peptide vaccine. The clonotype comes from a man under 40 with glioma. CDR3 nucleotide sequence: TGTGCCTGGAGTGGTGGGACAGCTCACACAGATACGCAGTATTTT. Translated: CAWSGGTAHTDTQYF.